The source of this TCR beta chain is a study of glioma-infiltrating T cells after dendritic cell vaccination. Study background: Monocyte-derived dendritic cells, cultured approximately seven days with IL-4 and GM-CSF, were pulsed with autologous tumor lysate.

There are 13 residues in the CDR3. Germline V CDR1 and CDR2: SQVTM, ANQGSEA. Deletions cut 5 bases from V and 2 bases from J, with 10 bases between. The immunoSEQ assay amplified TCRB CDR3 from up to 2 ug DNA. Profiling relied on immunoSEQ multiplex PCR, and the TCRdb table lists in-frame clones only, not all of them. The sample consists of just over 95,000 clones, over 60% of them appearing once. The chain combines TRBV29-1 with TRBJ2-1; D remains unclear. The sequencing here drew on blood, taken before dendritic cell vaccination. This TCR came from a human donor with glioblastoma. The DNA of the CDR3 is TGCAGCGTTCCGCCTAGTCCCTACAATGAGCAGTTCTTC. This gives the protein CSVPPSPYNEQFF.